This section outlines one TCR beta chain sequence together with its context. Original data processing: Reference gene primer amplification gave estimated nucleated cell counts. Assay: immunoSEQ multiplex PCR; the TCRdb copy retains only in-frame clones and omits some. Clone size and V and J calls were adopted from that table, with D and trimming inferred from the DNA. The sample has about 52,000 clones, about four fifths seen once. V shed 6 bases, J shed 13 bases, and the junction held 9 bases outside the gene matches. Germline CDR1 reads MNHNY; CDR2 reads SVGAGI (reference sequence). This CDR3 is built from 13 residues. This sample is part of a study of blood T cell repertoires in COVID-19. Study at large: There were acute and convalescent COVID-19 samples, and they came from the United States, Italy and Spain. Sources were T cells, B-cell-depleted T cells, or PBMCs; the material itself was cDNA or gDNA.

The source material was peripheral blood. This TCR derives from a man in his sixties or seventies with active COVID-19. The rearrangement links TRBV6-6 to TRBJ1-6; 7 bases fit TRBD1. The CDR3 spells CASSPGRQGPLHF. CDR3 DNA: TGTGCCAGCAGCCCCGGCCGACAGGGCCCCCTCCACTTT.